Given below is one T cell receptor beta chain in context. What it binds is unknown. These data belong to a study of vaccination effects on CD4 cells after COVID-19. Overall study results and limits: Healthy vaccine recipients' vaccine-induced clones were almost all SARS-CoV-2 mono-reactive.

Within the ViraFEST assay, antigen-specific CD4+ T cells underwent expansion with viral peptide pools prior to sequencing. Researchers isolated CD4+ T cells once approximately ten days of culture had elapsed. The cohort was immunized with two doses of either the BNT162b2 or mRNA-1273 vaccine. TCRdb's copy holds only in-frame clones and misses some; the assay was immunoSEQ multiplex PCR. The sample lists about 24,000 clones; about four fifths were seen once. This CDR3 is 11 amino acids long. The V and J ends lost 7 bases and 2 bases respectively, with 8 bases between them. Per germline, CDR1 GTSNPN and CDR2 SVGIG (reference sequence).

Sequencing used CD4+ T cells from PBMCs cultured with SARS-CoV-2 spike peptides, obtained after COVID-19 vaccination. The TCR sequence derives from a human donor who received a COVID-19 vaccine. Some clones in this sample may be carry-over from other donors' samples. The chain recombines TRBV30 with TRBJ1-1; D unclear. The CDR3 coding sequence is TGTGCCTTCGACACTAACACTGAAGCTTTCTTT. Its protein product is CAFDTNTEAFF.